This entry features one T cell receptor (beta chain) sequence. Its specificity is unknown. Those who donated were healthy bone marrow donors. The data originate from a study of cytomegalovirus exposure and HLA in healthy donors. About the study: A prior analysis found some 110 million unique TCR beta sequences from roughly 180 million T cells.

Use of 60 Vbeta and 13 Jbeta primers characterized the PCR. The protocol was immunoSEQ multiplex PCR, while the TCRdb copy is restricted to in-frame clones and leaves out a portion. This table holds fewer than 200,000 clones, around 80% found once. V gave up 0 bases and J gave up 7 bases; unmatched junction bases: 10. CDR3 length equals 16 residues. Germline V gene data show CDR1 as GTSNPN and CDR2 as SVGIG (reference sequence). Study observations and caveats: Donor immune exposure was known only as CMV serostatus. It was confirmed in vitro that three of the CMV-associated chains were specific for CMV antigens.

This clonotype was obtained from a man younger than 45 in good health and CMV-seronegative. Sequencing was done on a sample of PBMCs. The rearrangement uses TRBV30 and TRBJ2-1; 9 positions agree with TRBD2. The CDR3 here is CAWSVRSRGGGNEQFF. CDR3 nucleotide sequence: TGTGCCTGGAGTGTACGGTCTCGCGGGGGGGGGAATGAGCAGTTCTTC.